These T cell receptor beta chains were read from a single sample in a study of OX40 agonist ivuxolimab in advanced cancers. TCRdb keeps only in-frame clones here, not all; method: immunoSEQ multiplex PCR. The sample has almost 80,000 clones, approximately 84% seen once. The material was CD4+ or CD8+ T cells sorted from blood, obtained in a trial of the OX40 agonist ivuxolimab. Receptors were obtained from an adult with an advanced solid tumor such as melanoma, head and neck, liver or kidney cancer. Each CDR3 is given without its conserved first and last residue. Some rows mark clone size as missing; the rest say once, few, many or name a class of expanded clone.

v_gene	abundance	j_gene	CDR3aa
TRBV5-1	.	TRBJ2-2	ASSREGVGTGELF
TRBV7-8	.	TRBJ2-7	ASSLMTALQGDEQY
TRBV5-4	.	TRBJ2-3	ASSWAGQGATDTQY
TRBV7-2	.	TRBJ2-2	ASSPGPNTGELF
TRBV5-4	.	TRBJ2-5	ASSPPGGETQY
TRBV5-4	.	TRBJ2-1	ASSLAGGGGYNEQF
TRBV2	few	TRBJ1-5	ASSEAEYSNQPQH
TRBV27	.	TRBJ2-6	ASRDSSGANVLT
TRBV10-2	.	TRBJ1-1	ASGHSGNTEAF
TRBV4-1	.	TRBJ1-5	ASSQGKPTGVGNQPQH
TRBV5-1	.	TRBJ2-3	ASSGGLAASDTQY
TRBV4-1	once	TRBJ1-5	ASSQAVLNQPQH
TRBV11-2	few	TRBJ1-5	ATAGGPNQPQH
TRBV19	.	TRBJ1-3	ASSILAVGNTIY
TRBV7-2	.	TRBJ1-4	ASTGVVGQGVKLF
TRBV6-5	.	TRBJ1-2	ASSYGQMDGYT
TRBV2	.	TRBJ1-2	ASSGGTANYGYT
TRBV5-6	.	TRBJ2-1	ASSGGLAAQF
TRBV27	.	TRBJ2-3	ASKSTRVATDTQY
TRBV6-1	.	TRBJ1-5	ASSEWGTGGANNQPQH
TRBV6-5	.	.	ASSITSGAYYEQY
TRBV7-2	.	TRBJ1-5	ASSLDGGGSNQPQH
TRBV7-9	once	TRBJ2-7	ASSSQYEQY
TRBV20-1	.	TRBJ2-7	SARIRYEQY
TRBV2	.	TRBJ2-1	ASSDSLVEQF
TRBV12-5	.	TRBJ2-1	ASGLVQFQWETSGYNEQF
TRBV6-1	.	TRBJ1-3	ASSTLEGGNTIY
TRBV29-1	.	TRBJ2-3	SVPQGGDTQY
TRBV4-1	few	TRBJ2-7	ASSQFGLAGYEQY
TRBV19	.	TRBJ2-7	ASSMTASSYEQY
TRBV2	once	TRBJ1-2	ASSRTGQDYGYT
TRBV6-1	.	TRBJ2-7	ASRHGTAYEQY
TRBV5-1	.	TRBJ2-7	ASSSVFRDSAYEQY
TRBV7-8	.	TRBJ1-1	ASSLAEENTEAF
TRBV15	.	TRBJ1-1	ATSRTDRGPMNTEAF
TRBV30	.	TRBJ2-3	AWRAPSTDTQY
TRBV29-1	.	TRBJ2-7	SVEEGRGTYEQY
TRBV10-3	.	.	AISALGSEQY
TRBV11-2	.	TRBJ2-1	ASSLGTGTRNEQF
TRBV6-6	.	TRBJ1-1	ASSYSTEAF
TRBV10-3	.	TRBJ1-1	AISTGGITEAF
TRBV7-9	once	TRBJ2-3	ASSQRGSTDTQY
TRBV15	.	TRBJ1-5	ATSRELAFGDQPQH
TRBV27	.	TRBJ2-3	ASSFTADTQY
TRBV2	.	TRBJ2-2	ASRAGRRTGELF
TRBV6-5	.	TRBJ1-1	ASSRTQIGAF
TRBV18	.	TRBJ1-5	ASSQFDGGNQPQH
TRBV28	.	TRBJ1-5	ASRNRGISNQPQH
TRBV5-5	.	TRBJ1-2	ASNFKMRADGKGYT
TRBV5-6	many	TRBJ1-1	ASSPGFSSGNTEAF
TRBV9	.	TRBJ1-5	ASSNAYAYLGTVKRGSWQPQH
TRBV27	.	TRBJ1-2	ASSDRGYGYT
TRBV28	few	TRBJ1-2	ASSHRTGDLYGYT
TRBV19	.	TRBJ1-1	ASMGDMNTEAF
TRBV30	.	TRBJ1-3	AWSRNTIY
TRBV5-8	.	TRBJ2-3	ASMRPSTDTQY
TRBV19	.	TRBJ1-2	ASSPRTGDSLSYT
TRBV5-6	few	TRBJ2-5	ASSSRRLAGTGHETQY
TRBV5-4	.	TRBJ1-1	ASSHDLLKRTEAF